These T cell receptor beta chains were read from a single sample in a study of response to subunit inactivated influenza vaccine. TCRdb fed the RT-PCR reads into MiXCR, producing one record per CDR3 protein. This sample has 500,000 or so distinct CDR3 sequences, with roughly 9.8% found just once. The sequenced sample was PBMCs from blood, obtained roughly 45 days after vaccination. These receptors all come from a man aged 45 to 65 who received an inactivated influenza vaccine. CDR3s include the opening cysteine and the closing phenylalanine or tryptophan. Each record gives: clone size, D gene, J gene, V gene, CDR3 protein, CDR3 DNA. D genes are given only for firm matches. Expanded clones are given a class, and other clones once, few, many or no size at all.

abundance: -; d_gene: -; j_gene: TRBJ2-1; v_gene: TRBV11-3; CDR3aa: CAGSLSIWGSYNEQFF; CDR3nt: TGTGCCGGCAGCTTAAGTATCTGGGGCTCCTACAATGAGCAGTTCTTC
abundance: -; d_gene: -; j_gene: TRBJ2-7; v_gene: TRBV20-1; CDR3aa: CSAKDSNYEQYF; CDR3nt: TGCAGTGCTAAGGACTCTAACTACGAGCAGTACTTC
abundance: many; d_gene: TRBD2; j_gene: TRBJ2-1; v_gene: TRBV20-1; CDR3aa: CSARGGGSSYNEQFF; CDR3nt: TGCAGTGCTAGAGGAGGCGGGAGCTCCTACAATGAGCAGTTCTTC
abundance: -; d_gene: -; j_gene: TRBJ2-5; v_gene: TRBV28; CDR3aa: CASSPRGWETQYF; CDR3nt: TGTGCCAGCAGTCCACGGGGGTGGGAGACCCAGTACTTC
abundance: -; d_gene: -; j_gene: TRBJ1-5; v_gene: TRBV5-1; CDR3aa: CASSPDGNDQPQHF; CDR3nt: TGCGCCAGCAGCCCGGACGGAAACGATCAGCCCCAGCATTTT
abundance: -; d_gene: -; j_gene: TRBJ2-7; v_gene: TRBV7-3; CDR3aa: CASSPLGAGDLEQYF; CDR3nt: TGTGCCAGCAGCCCACTCGGAGCAGGGGACCTCGAGCAGTACTTC
abundance: few; d_gene: TRBD2; j_gene: TRBJ2-3; v_gene: TRBV5-1; CDR3aa: CASSYYGRAIDTQYF; CDR3nt: TGCGCCAGCAGCTATTACGGGAGGGCCATAGATACGCAGTATTTT
abundance: few; d_gene: TRBD2; j_gene: TRBJ2-1; v_gene: TRBV4-2; CDR3aa: CASQKAGGFYNEQFF; CDR3nt: TGTGCCAGTCAGAAAGCGGGGGGGTTCTACAATGAGCAGTTCTTC
abundance: few; d_gene: TRBD1; j_gene: TRBJ1-2; v_gene: TRBV30; CDR3aa: CAWRTGNNYGYTF; CDR3nt: TGTGCCTGGAGGACAGGGAATAACTATGGCTACACCTTC
abundance: few; d_gene: -; j_gene: TRBJ2-1; v_gene: TRBV7-2; CDR3aa: CASSYYGPSYNEQFF; CDR3nt: TGTGCCAGCAGCTACTATGGCCCCTCCTACAATGAGCAGTTCTTC
abundance: many; d_gene: TRBD1; j_gene: TRBJ2-5; v_gene: TRBV12-3/TRBV12-4; CDR3aa: CASSWDRAETQYF; CDR3nt: TGTGCCAGCAGCTGGGACAGGGCAGAGACCCAGTACTTC
abundance: many; d_gene: TRBD2; j_gene: TRBJ2-1; v_gene: TRBV5-5; CDR3aa: CASSFGTSGIYNEQFF; CDR3nt: TGTGCCAGCAGCTTCGGGACTAGCGGGATCTACAATGAGCAGTTCTTC
abundance: many; d_gene: -; j_gene: TRBJ1-5; v_gene: TRBV12-3/TRBV12-4; CDR3aa: CASSLSVFNQPQHF; CDR3nt: TGTGCCAGCAGTTTATCGGTGTTCAATCAGCCCCAGCATTTT
abundance: -; d_gene: -; j_gene: TRBJ1-2; v_gene: TRBV6-5; CDR3aa: CASSYSQGSDYGYTF; CDR3nt: TGTGCCAGCAGTTACTCGCAGGGATCCGACTATGGCTACACCTTC
abundance: -; d_gene: -; j_gene: TRBJ2-1; v_gene: TRBV4-3; CDR3aa: CASSQDGTGGNEQFF; CDR3nt: TGCGCCAGCAGCCAAGATGGAACCGGGGGCAATGAGCAGTTCTTC
abundance: -; d_gene: -; j_gene: TRBJ2-3; v_gene: TRBV2; CDR3aa: CATKLAFLTDTQYF; CDR3nt: TGTGCCACTAAGTTAGCGTTTCTCACAGATACGCAGTATTTT
abundance: many; d_gene: -; j_gene: TRBJ2-2; v_gene: TRBV15; CDR3aa: CATSRDRTGELFF; CDR3nt: TGTGCCACCAGCAGGGACAGAACCGGGGAGCTGTTTTTT
abundance: -; d_gene: -; j_gene: TRBJ2-7; v_gene: TRBV20-1; CDR3aa: CSARDPVTSYEQYF; CDR3nt: TGCAGTGCTAGAGATCCAGTGACTAGCTACGAGCAGTACTTC
abundance: few; d_gene: TRBD2; j_gene: TRBJ2-2; v_gene: TRBV9; CDR3aa: CASSVAGGYANTGELFF; CDR3nt: TGTGCCAGCAGCGTAGCGGGAGGCTACGCGAACACCGGGGAGCTGTTTTTT